These T cell receptor beta chains were read from a single sample in a study of T cells in tuberculosis. Clones were read by immunoSEQ multiplex PCR, and TCRdb kept only the in-frame ones, dropping some. The data show 85,000 to 90,000 clones, roughly 93% seen once. The sequencing input was CD1b-GMM tetramer-negative cells sorted from PBMCs. Source of these receptors: an adult woman with latent tuberculosis. CDR3s include the opening cysteine and the closing phenylalanine or tryptophan. The order of the fields is V gene, CDR3 protein.

v_gene: TRBV5-1
CDR3aa: CASSLKDRVNLNTEAFF

v_gene: TRBV2
CDR3aa: CASTQGGSSTEAFF

v_gene: TRBV27
CDR3aa: CASSSPRAGRYTF

v_gene: TRBV12-5
CDR3aa: CASGLGDRNNEKLFF

v_gene: TRBV2
CDR3aa: CATAAPTPTDTQYF

v_gene: TRBV28
CDR3aa: CASSFTGTGSHQPQHF

v_gene: TRBV7-9
CDR3aa: CASSSRANYGYTF

v_gene: TRBV2
CDR3aa: CASSEPGRWGDYGYTF

v_gene: TRBV19
CDR3aa: CASSTGGTAETQYF

v_gene: TRBV5-4
CDR3aa: CASSSGRGTHNEQFF